One TCR beta chain is described in this entry. Antigen: not known. The source of the sample is a study of cytomegalovirus exposure and HLA in healthy donors. Findings and limits, study-wide: In vitro testing confirmed a few CMV-associated chains as specific for CMV antigens. The study flagged 150 to 200 TCR beta chains as cytomegalovirus-associated.

V lost 3 bases to trimming and J lost 4 bases; unmatched junction nucleotides: 9. The CDR3 length is 17 residues. CDR1 and CDR2 from the germline V gene are MGHDK and SYGVNS. Here immunoSEQ multiplex PCR was the method, and the copy in TCRdb shows in-frame clones only, minus some. Of about 130,000 clones in the sample, about 93% were seen once. This clonotype was obtained from a young woman in good health and CMV-seronegative. V and J are TRBV25-1 and TRBJ1-4; 9 bases line up with TRBD1. Material for sequencing was PBMCs. CDR3 DNA: TGTGCCAGCAGTGATATACTACAGGGGGCTATTAATGAAAAACTGTTTTTT. This encodes CASSDILQGAINEKLFF.